This T cell receptor (beta chain) was sequenced for a study of blood T cells in healthy people across ages. Study overall: Template switching caught about one barcoded beta molecule for each two T cells. Study-level points and caveats: Both higher diversity and more naive CD4+ cells marked long-lived donors when set against aged donors.

Regarding this clonotype: Its specificity is unknown.

V lost 4 bases and J lost 2; bases outside the gene matches: 9. This CDR3 comprises 16 residues. Germline V CDR1 and CDR2: MNHEY, SMNVEV (reference sequence). The use of a sample-barcoded 5' primer and a J-beta primer mix characterized a second PCR of 7 to 11 cycles. Every single cDNA molecule received a tag from a template-switch adaptor with 12 random nucleotides. Each CDR3 protein is one row after TCRdb ran MiXCR on the 5' RACE reads. This sample has roughly 800,000 distinct CDR3 sequences; around a quarter occur once, and the top ten carry approximately 3.7%. These same data were also listed under a study on T cells of mothers and their children. That paper notes: Similar effects of thymic selection on TCR recombination output were recorded in related and unrelated pairs.

Sequencing used blood. This chain joins TRBV27 and TRBJ2-5; TRBD2 matches at 8 bases. The sequence was obtained from a boy aged 5-17 years in good health. CDR3 amino acids: CASSWASGRPQETQYF. CDR3 bases: TGTGCCAGCAGTTGGGCTAGCGGGCGCCCTCAAGAGACCCAGTACTTC.